What follows describes a single T cell receptor beta chain. What it binds is unknown. A multiplex PCR was run with 60 Vbeta primers and 13 Jbeta primers. Authors' processing steps: A later analysis counted tens of millions of unique TCR beta chains, some 12 million shared. The protocol was immunoSEQ multiplex PCR, while the TCRdb copy is restricted to in-frame clones and leaves out a portion. That table gives V, J and clone size, and the DNA gave D and trimming. The sample gives about 150,000 clones, 65% to 70% of which show up once; roughly a tenth is in the top ten. This specimen belongs to a study of cytomegalovirus exposure and HLA in healthy donors. This CDR3 spans 14 amino acids. Germline trimming cut 6 bases from V and 4 bases from J; bases unmatched to any gene: 8. CDR1 is MDHEN and CDR2 is SYDVKM in the germline V gene. Points from the study as a whole: The authors enumerated some 170 TCR beta chains as linked to cytomegalovirus. The sole available immune exposure information was CMV serostatus. For TCR beta chains, V- and J-gene trimming was later linked to a missense DCLRE1C variant.

The rearrangement links TRBV28 to TRBJ1-2; 7 bases align to TRBD1. The sequence was collected from a man aged 25-45 years in good health and CMV-seropositive. Specimen: PBMCs. For the CDR3, the DNA is TGTGCCAGCAGACCCTCGACAGGGAGCTATGGCTACACCTTC. It specifies CASRPSTGSYGYTF.